This is a list of T cell receptor beta chains from one sample in a study of blood T cell repertoires in COVID-19. The table came from immunoSEQ multiplex PCR; TCRdb's copy has only in-frame clones and leaves some out. This table has 360,000 or so clones, just under 90% appearing once. Sequencing was carried out using PBMCs or T cells enriched from blood (not recorded which). These receptors originate from a woman aged 25 to 45 who had recovered from COVID-19. Both conserved end residues are part of each CDR3. D genes are given only for firm matches. The listing skips clone size in some rows; elsewhere it reads once, few, many or a size class.

J gene	D gene	V gene	clone size	CDR3 protein	CDR3 DNA
TRBJ2-2	TRBD2	TRBV3-1/TRBV3-2	.	CASSALPLAGAGELFF	TGTGCCAGCAGCGCCCTACCATTAGCGGGGGCCGGGGAGCTGTTTTTT
TRBJ1-1	.	TRBV28	.	CASSLFASRNTEAFF	TGTGCCAGCAGTTTATTCGCCTCGCGGAACACTGAAGCTTTCTTT
TRBJ1-6	TRBD1	TRBV30	.	CAWSVGQGVSPLHF	TGTGCCTGGAGTGTAGGACAGGGAGTATCACCCCTCCACTTT
TRBJ1-1	.	TRBV30	.	CACITLMNTEAFF	TGTGCCTGTATAACACTAATGAACACTGAAGCTTTCTTT
TRBJ1-2	.	TRBV9	.	CASSFRVGPEVGYTF	TGTGCCAGCAGTTTCAGGGTGGGGCCCGAGGTGGGCTACACCTTC
TRBJ2-3	.	TRBV18	.	CASRRDSEGDTQYF	TGTGCCAGCCGCCGGGACTCGGAGGGGGATACGCAGTATTTT
TRBJ1-2	.	TRBV19	.	CASSIRGSGWSGYTF	TGTGCCAGTAGTATTCGTGGGTCGGGGTGGTCTGGCTACACCTTC
TRBJ2-7	TRBD1	TRBV29-1	.	CSVADRAYEQYF	TGCAGCGTTGCCGACAGGGCCTACGAGCAGTACTTC
TRBJ2-2	TRBD2	TRBV28	once	CASSAGGTGELFF	TGTGCCAGCAGCGCGGGGGGGACCGGGGAGCTGTTTTTT
TRBJ2-2	TRBD2	TRBV19	.	CASHSGRADTGELFF	TGTGCCAGCCATAGCGGGAGGGCTGACACCGGGGAGCTGTTTTTT
TRBJ1-1	.	TRBV2	.	CASSTTGSSWNTEAFF	TGTGCCAGCAGTACCACAGGGAGCAGTTGGAACACTGAAGCTTTCTTT
TRBJ2-2	.	TRBV7-2	.	CASSLAGWGPGELFF	TGTGCCAGCAGCTTAGCCGGGTGGGGGCCGGGGGAGCTGTTTTTT
TRBJ2-3	.	TRBV30	.	CAWSVGGTDTQYF	TGTGCCTGGAGTGTCGGGGGTACAGATACGCAGTATTTT
TRBJ2-7	.	TRBV4-1	.	CASSRNRVDEQYF	TGCGCCAGCAGCCGTAACAGGGTGGACGAGCAGTACTTC
TRBJ1-1	.	TRBV28	.	CASSLWGTGHTEAFF	TGTGCCAGCAGTTTATGGGGAACAGGGCACACTGAAGCTTTCTTT
TRBJ1-5	.	TRBV14	.	CASSHASRSVPNQPQHF	TGTGCCAGCAGCCATGCATCTCGGTCGGTTCCCAATCAGCCCCAGCATTTT
TRBJ2-7	TRBD2	TRBV27	.	CASSFAGVTYEQYF	TGTGCCAGCAGTTTCGCGGGGGTAACCTACGAGCAGTACTTC
TRBJ2-1	.	TRBV11-1	.	CASSLGSHEQFF	TGTGCCAGCAGCTTAGGGAGCCATGAGCAGTTCTTC
TRBJ2-2	TRBD2	TRBV30	.	CAWSAIGGTSLNTGELFF	TGTGCCTGGAGTGCAATCGGCGGGACTAGCCTGAACACCGGGGAGCTGTTTTTT
TRBJ2-7	.	TRBV19	.	CASSIDGGLNYEQYF	TGTGCCAGTAGTATAGATGGCGGTCTTAACTACGAGCAGTACTTC
TRBJ1-3	.	TRBV5-4	.	CASSLGARAGNTIYF	TGTGCCAGCAGCTTGGGGGCCAGGGCTGGAAACACCATATATTTT
TRBJ1-2	TRBD1	TRBV29-1	.	CSVGPGQGGGYTF	TGCAGCGTTGGCCCGGGACAGGGGGGTGGCTACACCTTC
TRBJ2-4	.	TRBV30	.	CAWSVSRIAKNIQYF	TGTGCCTGGAGTGTATCGAGGATAGCCAAAAACATTCAGTACTTC
TRBJ2-7	.	TRBV14	.	CASSQDYTDKPIFGAYEQYF	TGTGCCAGCAGCCAGGACTACACTGACAAGCCCATATTCGGGGCCTACGAGCAGTACTTC